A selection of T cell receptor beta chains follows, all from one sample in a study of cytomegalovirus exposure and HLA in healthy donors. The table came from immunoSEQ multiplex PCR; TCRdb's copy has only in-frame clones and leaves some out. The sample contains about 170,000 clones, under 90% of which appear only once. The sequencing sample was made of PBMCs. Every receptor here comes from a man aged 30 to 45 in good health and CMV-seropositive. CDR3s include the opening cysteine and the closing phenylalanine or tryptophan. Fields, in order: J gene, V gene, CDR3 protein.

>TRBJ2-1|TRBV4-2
CASSLTTSGTGNEQFF
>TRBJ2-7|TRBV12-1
CASSFAGLAGDEQYF
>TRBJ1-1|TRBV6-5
CASNLRDRGSVAFF
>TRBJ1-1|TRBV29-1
CSARTGGAEAFF
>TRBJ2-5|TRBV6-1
CASSDGTGGWETQYF
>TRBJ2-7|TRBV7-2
CASSVPGTSAHEQYF
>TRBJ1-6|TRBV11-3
CASSLDTGDSPLHF
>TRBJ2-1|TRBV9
CASSVYDRLDYNEQFF
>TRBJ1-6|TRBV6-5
CASSYSGGSLPLHF
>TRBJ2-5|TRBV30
CAWSVGVGTSKTQYF
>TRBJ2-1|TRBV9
CASSVGLAAGGGDEQFF
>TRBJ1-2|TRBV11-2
CASSPAGSYGYTF
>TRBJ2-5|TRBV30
CAWKTEEETQYF
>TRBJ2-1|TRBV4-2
CASSSSGDEQFF
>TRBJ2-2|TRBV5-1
CASNPGGLAGNTGELFF
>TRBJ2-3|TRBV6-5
CASRLSRVDTQYF
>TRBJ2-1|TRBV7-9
CASSSRDRGTDNEQFF